This T cell receptor beta chain was obtained from a study of CXCR3-negative and CXCR3-positive naive CD8 T cells. Overall study context: Overall TRB read output was about 135 million, and each library contained about 1.5 +/- 0.3 million reads.

UMI labels and 5' RACE were used to prepare the TRB cDNA libraries. Using the 5' RACE reads, TCRdb records one entry per CDR3 protein without DNA. In all, the sample yields 85,000 to 120,000 distinct CDR3 sequences. A note on this clonotype: The antigen remains unidentified.

Germline assignment: CDR1 KGHDR and CDR2 SFDVKD. This CDR3 has 14 residues. General observations from the study: CXCR3-positive naive cells had more hydrophobic TRB CDR3s than CXCR3-negative naive cells. With respect to TRBV-TRBJ usage, naive CXCR3-negative and CXCR3-positive cells were similar; memory differed.

Definition of naive CD8+ T cells rested on a CD45RO-CCR7+CD27+CD95- profile. This TCR came from a human donor in good health. Some clones in this sample may be carry-over from other donors' samples. The V call is TRBV24-1, the J call TRBJ2-3; TCRdb names TRBD1, which stays unverified in the absence of DNA. Sequencing used naive CXCR3+ CD8+ T cells from blood. Described subset: CD45RO-CCR7+CD27+CD95- naive CD8+ T cells expressing CXCR3 (TNR3+). The CDR3 loop reads CATSATGNTDTQYF.